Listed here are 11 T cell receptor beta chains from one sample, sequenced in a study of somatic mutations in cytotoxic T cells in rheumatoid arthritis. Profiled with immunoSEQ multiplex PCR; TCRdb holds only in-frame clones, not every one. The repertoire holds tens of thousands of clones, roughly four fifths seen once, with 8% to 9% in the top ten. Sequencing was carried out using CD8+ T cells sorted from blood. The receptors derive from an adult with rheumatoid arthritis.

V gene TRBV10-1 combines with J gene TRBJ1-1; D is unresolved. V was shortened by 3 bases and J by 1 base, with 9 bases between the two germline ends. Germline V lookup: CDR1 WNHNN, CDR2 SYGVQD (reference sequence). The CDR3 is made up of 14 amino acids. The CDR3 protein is CASSDHGKNTEAFF. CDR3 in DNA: TGCGCCAGCAGTGACCACGGGAAGAACACTGAAGCTTTCTTT.

CDR3 in amino acids: CASSFHGTGGPTTHEQYF. For the CDR3, the DNA is TGCGCCAGCAGCTTTCACGGGACAGGGGGGCCCACCACCCACGAGCAGTACTTC. This sequence joins TRBV5-1 and TRBJ2-7; 11 nucleotides line up with TRBD1. CDR1 is SGHRS, CDR2 YFSETQ, per germline. This CDR3 region has 18 residues. Trimming cost V 2 bases and J 5 bases; bases outside gene matches: 15.

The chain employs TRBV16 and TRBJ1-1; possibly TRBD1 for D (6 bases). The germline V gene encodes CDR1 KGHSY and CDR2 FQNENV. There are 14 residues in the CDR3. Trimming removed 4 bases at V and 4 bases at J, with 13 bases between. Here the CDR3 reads CASSLRTGTTEAFF. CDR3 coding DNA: TGTGCCAGCAGCCTTCGAACAGGGACCACTGAAGCTTTCTTT.

CDR3 coding DNA: TGTGCCAGCAGTCCGTCGGGGGCCCTCTACGAGCAGTACTTC. Translating gives CASSPSGALYEQYF. The gene calls are TRBV6-5 and TRBJ2-7; D could derive from TRBD1 or TRBD2 (6 bases each). The CDR3 consists of 14 residues. Germline CDR1 is MNHEY and CDR2 is SVGAGI. V gave up 5 bases and J gave up 3 bases, with 14 bases separating them.

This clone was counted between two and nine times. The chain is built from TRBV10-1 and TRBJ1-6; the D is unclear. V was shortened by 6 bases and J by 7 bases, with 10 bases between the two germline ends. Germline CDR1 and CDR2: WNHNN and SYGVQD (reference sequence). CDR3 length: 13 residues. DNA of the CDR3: TGCGCCAGCAGCCCCACTGACAATTCACCCCTCCACTTT. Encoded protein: CASSPTDNSPLHF.

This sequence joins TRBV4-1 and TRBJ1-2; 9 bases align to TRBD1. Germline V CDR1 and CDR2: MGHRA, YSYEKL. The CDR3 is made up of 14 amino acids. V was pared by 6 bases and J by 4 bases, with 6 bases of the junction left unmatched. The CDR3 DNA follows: TGCGCCAGCAGTCCCGGGACAGGGTTCTATGGCTACACCTTC. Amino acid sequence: CASSPGTGFYGYTF.

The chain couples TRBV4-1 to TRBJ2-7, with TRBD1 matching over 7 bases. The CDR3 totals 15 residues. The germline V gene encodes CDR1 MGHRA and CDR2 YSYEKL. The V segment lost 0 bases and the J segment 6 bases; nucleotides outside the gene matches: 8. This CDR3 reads CASSQDWAGGVEQYF. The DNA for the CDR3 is TGCGCCAGCAGCCAAGATTGGGCAGGGGGTGTCGAGCAGTACTTC.

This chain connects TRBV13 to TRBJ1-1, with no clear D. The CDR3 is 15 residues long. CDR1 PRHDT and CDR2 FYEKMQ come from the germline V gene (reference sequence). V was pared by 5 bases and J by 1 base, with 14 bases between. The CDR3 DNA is TGTGCCAGCAGCCCCCGGGGAGCTTCGAACACTGAAGCTTTCTTT. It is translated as CASSPRGASNTEAFF. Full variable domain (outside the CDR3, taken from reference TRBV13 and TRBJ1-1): AAGVIQSPRHLIKEKRETATLKCYPIPRHDTVYWYQQGPGQDPQFLISFYEKMQSDKGSIPDRFSAQQFSDYHSELNMSSLELGDSALYFCASSPRGASNTEAFFGQGTRLTVV.

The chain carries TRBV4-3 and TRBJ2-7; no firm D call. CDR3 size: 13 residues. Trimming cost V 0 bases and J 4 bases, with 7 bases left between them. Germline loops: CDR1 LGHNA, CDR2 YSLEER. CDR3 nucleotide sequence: TGCGCCAGCAGCCAAGATCGGAGTTACGAGCAGTACTTC. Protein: CASSQDRSYEQYF.

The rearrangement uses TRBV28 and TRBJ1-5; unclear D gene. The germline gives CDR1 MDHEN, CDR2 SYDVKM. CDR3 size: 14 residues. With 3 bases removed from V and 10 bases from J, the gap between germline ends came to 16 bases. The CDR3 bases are TGTGCCAGCAGTTTGCGGCCGCCTGGTCGACCCCAGCATTTT. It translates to CASSLRPPGRPQHF.

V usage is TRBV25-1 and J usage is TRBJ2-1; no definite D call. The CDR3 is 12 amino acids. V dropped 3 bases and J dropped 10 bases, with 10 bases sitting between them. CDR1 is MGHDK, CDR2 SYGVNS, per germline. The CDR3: CASSDRSKEQFF. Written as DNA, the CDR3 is TGTGCCAGCAGTGATAGGTCAAAGGAGCAGTTCTTC. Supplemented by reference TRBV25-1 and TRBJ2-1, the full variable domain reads EADIYQTPRYLVIGTGKKITLECSQTMGHDKMYWYQQDPGMELHLIHYSYGVNSTEKGDLSSESTVSRIRTEHFPLTLESARPSHTSQYLCASSDRSKEQFFGPGTRLTVL.